The 3 T cell receptor beta chains below come from one sample, sequenced in a study of blood T cell repertoires in COVID-19. The assay was immunoSEQ multiplex PCR, and TCRdb's table has in-frame clones only and misses some. The table has 150,000 to 200,000 clones, about 86% seen once. Sequenced material: peripheral blood. These receptors all come from a human donor with acute or convalescent COVID-19. The donor label of this sample is uncertain.

CDR3 in amino acids: CASMGQGNSPLHF. CDR3 sequence (DNA): TGTGCCAGTATGGGACAGGGCAATTCACCCCTCCACTTT. V is TRBV19 and J is TRBJ1-6, with 9 positions matching TRBD1. Germline CDR1 LNHDA, CDR2 SQIVND (reference sequence). The trim removed 7 bases at V and 7 bases at J, leaving 2 bases unmatched. The CDR3 runs to 13 residues.

The chain has TRBV19 and TRBJ1-5; tentatively, D is TRBD1 (5 bases). The CDR3 contains 14 residues. Germline-derived CDR1 and CDR2 are LNHDA and SQIVND (reference sequence). Trimming took off 6 bases at V and 4 bases at J, with 13 bases between the two ends. CDR3 sequence reads: CASRQRGLNQPQHF. In nucleotides, the CDR3 is TGTGCCAGTAGACAACGGGGGTTGAATCAGCCCCAGCATTTT.

J is TRBJ2-2 and V is TRBV19; a possible D gene is TRBD1 (6 bases). With 9 bases removed from V and 4 bases from J, the gap between germline ends came to 15 bases. Germline V CDR1 and CDR2: LNHDA, SQIVND (reference sequence). The CDR3 has 14 amino acids. This CDR3 reads CASKDDRTTGELFF. For the CDR3, the DNA is TGTGCCAGCAAGGACGACAGGACCACCGGGGAGCTGTTTTTT.